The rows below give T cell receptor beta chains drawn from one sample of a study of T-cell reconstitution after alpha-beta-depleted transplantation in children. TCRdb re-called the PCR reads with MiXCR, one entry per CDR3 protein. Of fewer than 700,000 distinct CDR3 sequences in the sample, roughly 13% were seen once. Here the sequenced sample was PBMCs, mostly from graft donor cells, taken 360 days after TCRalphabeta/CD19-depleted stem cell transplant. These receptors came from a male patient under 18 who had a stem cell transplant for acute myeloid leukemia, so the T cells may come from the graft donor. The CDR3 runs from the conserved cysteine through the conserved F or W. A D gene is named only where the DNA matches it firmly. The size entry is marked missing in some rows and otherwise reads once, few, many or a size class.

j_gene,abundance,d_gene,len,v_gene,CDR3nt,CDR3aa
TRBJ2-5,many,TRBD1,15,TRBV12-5,TGTGCTAGTGGAACCGACAGGGGGAGGATAGAGACCCAGTACTTC,CASGTDRGRIETQYF
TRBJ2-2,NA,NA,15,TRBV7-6,TGTGCCAGCAGACCAACCGGGACTCTAATCGGGGAGCTGTTTTTT,CASRPTGTLIGELFF
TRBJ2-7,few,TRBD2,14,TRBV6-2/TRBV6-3,TGTGCCAGCAGTTTACTAGCGGGAGTATCCGAGCAGTACTTC,CASSLLAGVSEQYF
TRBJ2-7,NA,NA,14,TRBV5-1,TGCGCCAGCAGCCTGTCGGCCACCCCATACGAGCAGTACTTC,CASSLSATPYEQYF
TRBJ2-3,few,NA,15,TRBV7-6,TGTGCCAGCAGCTTAGTGGTGGCTAGCACAGATACGCAGTATTTT,CASSLVVASTDTQYF
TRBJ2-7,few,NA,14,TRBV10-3,TGTGCCATCAGTAAAGGACAGCTTCCCTACGAGCAGTACTTC,CAISKGQLPYEQYF
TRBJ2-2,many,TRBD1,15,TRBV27,TGTGCCAGCAGTAAAAGTGGGACAGGGACCGGGGAGCTGTTTTTT,CASSKSGTGTGELFF
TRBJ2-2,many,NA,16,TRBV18,TGTGCCAGCTCACCACGACAGGGAGGAGACACCGGGGAGCTGTTTTTT,CASSPRQGGDTGELFF
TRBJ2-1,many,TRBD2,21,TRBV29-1,TGCAGCGTCCCCCCTGGGGAGACCGGGGGATTGAGCGGGAGAGAAGAAAATGAGCAGTTCTTC,CSVPPGETGGLSGREENEQFF
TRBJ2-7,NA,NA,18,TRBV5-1,TGCGCCAGCAGTCCTGAGCCTCTCATAGCGAGGAGCTCCTACGAGCAGTACTTC,CASSPEPLIARSSYEQYF
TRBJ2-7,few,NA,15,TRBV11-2,TGTGCCAGCAGCCCCATGACAGGCCGAACCTACGAGCAGTACTTC,CASSPMTGRTYEQYF
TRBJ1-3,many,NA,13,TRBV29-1,TGCAGCGTTGAACTGATGTTGGGAAACACCATATATTTT,CSVELMLGNTIYF
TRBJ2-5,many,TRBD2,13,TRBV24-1,TGTGCCACCTCAAGCGGGAGCCAAGAGACCCAGTACTTC,CATSSGSQETQYF
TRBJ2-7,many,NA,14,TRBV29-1,TGCAGCGTACTACGACTAGTCCACTTATACGAGCAGTACTTC,CSVLRLVHLYEQYF
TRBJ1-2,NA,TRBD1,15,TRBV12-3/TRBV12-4,TGTGCCAGCAGCGACCGGGACAGGGACCGTAGGGGCTACACCTTC,CASSDRDRDRRGYTF
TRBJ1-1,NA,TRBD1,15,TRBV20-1,TGCAGTGCTAAGGGACAGGGGTTTCCTTACACTGAAGCTTTCTTT,CSAKGQGFPYTEAFF
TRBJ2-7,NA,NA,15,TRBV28,TGTGCCAGCAGGAAGGGCCCCATTTATACCCTCGAGCAGTACTTC,CASRKGPIYTLEQYF
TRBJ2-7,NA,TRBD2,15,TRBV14,TGTGCCAGCAGCCAAGGAGCTAGCGGGAACTACGAGCAGTACTTC,CASSQGASGNYEQYF
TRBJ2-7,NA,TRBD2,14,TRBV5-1,TGCGCCAGCAGCACCGGGACTAGCTTCCACGAGCAGTACTTC,CASSTGTSFHEQYF
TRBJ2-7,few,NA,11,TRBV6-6,TGTGCCAGCCCCCGAGAGCCGGGGCAGTACTTC,CASPREPGQYF
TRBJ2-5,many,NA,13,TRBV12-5,TGTGCTAGTGGTCCACCGAGTGGGGAGACCCAGTACTTC,CASGPPSGETQYF
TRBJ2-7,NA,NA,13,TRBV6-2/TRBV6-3,TGTGCCAGCAGTTACTACGACGGGGGCGAGCAGTACTTC,CASSYYDGGEQYF
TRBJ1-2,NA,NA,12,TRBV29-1,TGCAGCGTTCTGTATCGGAGGGAGGGTTACACCTTC,CSVLYRREGYTF
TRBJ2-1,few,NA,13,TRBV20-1,TGCAGTGCTTCTCCGGGCCCGGGGAATGAGCAGTTCTTC,CSASPGPGNEQFF
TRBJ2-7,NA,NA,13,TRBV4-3,TGCGCCAGCAGCCATATCAACAACTACGAGCAGTACTTC,CASSHINNYEQYF
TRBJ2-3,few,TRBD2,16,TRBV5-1,TGCGCCAGCAGCTTGGTCGCGGGAGGTCCCACAGATACGCAGTATTTT,CASSLVAGGPTDTQYF
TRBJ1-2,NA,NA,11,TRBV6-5,TGTGCCAGCAGCGAGGGTTATGGCTACACCTTC,CASSEGYGYTF
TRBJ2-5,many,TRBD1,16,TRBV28,TGTGCCAGCAGCCCTCAGACAGGGGTCTCCCAAGAGACCCAGTACTTC,CASSPQTGVSQETQYF
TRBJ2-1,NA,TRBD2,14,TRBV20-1,TGCAGTGCTAGAAGACTAGCGTCCTACAATGAGCAGTTCTTC,CSARRLASYNEQFF
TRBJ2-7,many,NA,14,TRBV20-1,TGCAGTGCTACCTACCTCATTCTCTCCTACGAGCAGTACTTC,CSATYLILSYEQYF
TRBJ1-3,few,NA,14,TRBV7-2,TGTGCCAGCAGCTTTTCGATCGCCGGAAACACCATATATTTT,CASSFSIAGNTIYF
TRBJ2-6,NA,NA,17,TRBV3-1,TGTGCCAGCAGCCAAGTTTGGGGGGCCGCCGGGGCCAACGTCCTGACTTTC,CASSQVWGAAGANVLTF
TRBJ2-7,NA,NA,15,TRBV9,TGTGCCAGCAGCTTTTCGAGCCGTCTTGGCAACGAGCAGTACTTC,CASSFSSRLGNEQYF
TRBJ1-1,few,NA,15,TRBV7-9,TGTGCCAGCAGCTTAGCGGCCGCAACCAACACTGAAGCTTTCTTT,CASSLAAATNTEAFF
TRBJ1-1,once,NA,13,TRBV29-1,TGCAGCGTTACAAATTCCGGCAACACTGAAGCTTTCTTT,CSVTNSGNTEAFF
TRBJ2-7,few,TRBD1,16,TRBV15,TGTGCCACCAGCAGAGCCCGGACAGGTTGGGCCTACGAGCAGTACTTC,CATSRARTGWAYEQYF
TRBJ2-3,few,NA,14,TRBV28,TGTGCCAGCAGTTCCGGGCATTACACAGATACGCAGTATTTT,CASSSGHYTDTQYF
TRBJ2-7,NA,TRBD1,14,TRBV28,TGTGCCAGCAGTTCCGGGACAGAATTCTACGAGCAGTACTTC,CASSSGTEFYEQYF
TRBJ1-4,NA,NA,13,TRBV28,TGTGCCAGCAGTTTCGGAGGGGATGAAAAACTGTTTTTT,CASSFGGDEKLFF
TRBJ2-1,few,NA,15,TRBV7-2,TGTGCCAGCAGCTTCTCGGGGGGCTTAAACAATGAGCAGTTCTTC,CASSFSGGLNNEQFF
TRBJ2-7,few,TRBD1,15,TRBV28,TGTGCCAGCAGTTTACGACAGGGTTGGATCTACGAGCAGTACTTC,CASSLRQGWIYEQYF
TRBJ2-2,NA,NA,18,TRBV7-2,TGTGCCAGCAGCGGAAAGGGGGAGTTAGCTTGGAACACCGGGGAGCTGTTTTTT,CASSGKGELAWNTGELFF